This is a list of T cell receptor beta chains from one sample in a study of T-cell memory formation after mild COVID-19. TCRdb fed the 5' RACE reads into MiXCR, producing one record per CDR3 protein. Of 150,000 to 200,000 distinct CDR3 sequences listed, about a fifth are singletons. Sequencing input: PBMCs or a T cell subset sorted from them (not recorded which). Receptors were obtained from a man aged 18 to 30 who had mild COVID-19 (a few samples of this study predate the infection). Cell type and time point are not known. Both conserved end residues are part of each CDR3. A D gene is named only where the DNA matches it firmly. Only some rows state a clone size, as once, few, many or a class for expanded clones.

TRBV6-2/TRBV6-3,.,16,TRBJ2-1,few,CASSGHRERLYNEQFF,TGTGCCAGCAGTGGTCACAGGGAAAGGCTTTACAATGAGCAGTTCTTC
TRBV4-1,TRBD2,19,TRBJ2-1,few,CASSQEPGLAGGPYNEQFF,TGCGCCAGCAGCCAAGAGCCGGGACTAGCGGGGGGCCCCTACAATGAGCAGTTCTTC
TRBV7-8,.,15,TRBJ2-2,few,CASSFIAPLTGELFF,TGTGCCAGCAGCTTCATAGCCCCCCTTACCGGGGAGCTGTTTTTT
TRBV5-5,.,14,TRBJ1-1,few,CASRRLDRNTEAFF,TGTGCCAGCAGACGCCTTGACAGGAACACTGAAGCTTTCTTT
TRBV29-1,.,12,TRBJ2-3,.,CSVGLHTDTQYF,TGCAGCGTTGGTCTCCACACAGATACGCAGTATTTT
TRBV20-1,.,14,TRBJ1-2,many,CSARDRGGTVGYTF,TGCAGTGCTAGAGATAGGGGGGGGACCGTTGGCTACACCTTC
TRBV3-1,.,15,TRBJ2-1,.,CASNSGDPQWGEQFF,TGTGCCAGCAACAGTGGGGACCCCCAATGGGGAGAGCAGTTCTTC
TRBV20-1,TRBD2,16,TRBJ2-1,.,CSARVYGAGGPGEQFF,TGCAGTGCTAGAGTGTACGGAGCGGGGGGGCCGGGTGAGCAGTTCTTC
TRBV19,TRBD1,13,TRBJ1-6,.,CATAGDRGSPLHF,TGTGCCACTGCGGGGGACAGAGGCTCACCCCTCCACTTT
TRBV9,.,14,TRBJ1-5,few,CASSPEAQRQPQHF,TGTGCCAGCAGCCCCGAAGCGCAGAGGCAGCCCCAGCATTTT
TRBV3-1,TRBD1,13,TRBJ1-2,few,CASSQATGVVYTF,TGTGCCAGCAGCCAAGCGACAGGGGTAGTATACACCTTC
TRBV20-1,TRBD1,14,TRBJ1-1,few,CSATGTGGYTEAFF,TGCAGTGCGACCGGGACAGGGGGTTACACTGAAGCTTTCTTT
TRBV4-3,.,15,TRBJ2-5,.,CASSQDPSGRSTQYF,TGCGCCAGCAGCCAAGATCCCTCGGGCCGATCGACCCAGTACTTC
TRBV19,.,13,TRBJ1-5,few,CASSGTRDQPQHF,TGTGCCAGTAGCGGGACACGGGATCAGCCCCAGCATTTT
TRBV7-2,.,12,TRBJ2-1,.,CASSPLGNEQFF,TGTGCCAGCAGCCCCCTGGGCAATGAGCAGTTCTTC
TRBV7-8,.,16,TRBJ2-1,.,CASSLGRIPHTNEQFF,TGTGCCAGCAGCTTAGGGCGGATCCCCCACACGAATGAGCAGTTCTTC
TRBV7-9,.,15,TRBJ2-2,.,CASTPRLKEAGELFF,TGTGCCAGCACCCCGCGGTTGAAAGAGGCCGGGGAGCTGTTTTTT
TRBV7-2,.,14,TRBJ1-1,few,CASSSGDSPTEAFF,TGTGCCAGCAGCTCTGGTGACAGCCCGACTGAAGCTTTCTTT
TRBV9,.,14,TRBJ2-3,few,CASSPRTYTDTQYF,TGTGCCAGCAGCCCCCGGACTTACACAGATACGCAGTATTTT
TRBV6-1,.,17,TRBJ1-1,few,CASSPSGMVRANTEAFF,TGTGCCAGCAGCCCCTCTGGGATGGTCCGGGCCAACACTGAAGCTTTCTTT
TRBV19,.,15,TRBJ2-4,once,CASSARRSGKNIQYF,TGTGCCAGTAGCGCCCGGCGCAGCGGAAAAAACATTCAGTACTTC
TRBV7-3,.,15,TRBJ2-1,few,CASSSRRRGGGEQFF,TGTGCCAGCAGCTCCCGTCGTCGCGGGGGCGGAGAGCAGTTCTTC
TRBV25-1,.,16,TRBJ2-2,few,CASSEPGNKNTGELFF,TGTGCCAGCAGTGAACCAGGAAATAAAAACACCGGGGAGCTGTTTTTT
TRBV5-1,.,20,TRBJ2-2,.,CASSFGGPGESGIETGELFF,TGCGCCAGCAGCTTCGGCGGGCCAGGAGAATCCGGCATTGAAACCGGGGAGCTGTTTTTT
TRBV7-7,.,13,TRBJ1-1,few,CASSLDSGTEAFF,TGTGCTAGCAGCTTAGATTCCGGTACTGAAGCTTTCTTT
TRBV9,.,13,TRBJ2-5,.,CASSGSSGETQYF,TGTGCCAGCAGCGGTAGCTCAGGAGAGACCCAGTACTTC
TRBV7-2,TRBD1,13,TRBJ2-3,few,CASGYRGTDTQYF,TGTGCCAGCGGCTACAGGGGTACGGATACGCAGTATTTT
TRBV7-9,TRBD2,17,TRBJ2-3,.,CASSLTGLAGEFDTQYF,TGTGCCAGCAGCTTGACGGGACTAGCGGGGGAGTTCGATACGCAGTATTTT
TRBV28,.,12,TRBJ2-3,few,CASIKAGDTQYF,TGTGCCAGCATTAAGGCCGGAGATACGCAGTATTTT
TRBV7-2,TRBD1,16,TRBJ1-1,few,CASSNRRGLTNTEAFF,TGTGCCAGCAGCAATCGCAGGGGGCTGACGAACACTGAAGCTTTCTTT
TRBV7-9,.,13,TRBJ1-1,many,CASIKGEATEAFF,TGTGCCAGTATCAAGGGGGAGGCCACTGAAGCTTTCTTT
TRBV13,.,15,TRBJ1-6,.,CASSLQTGPYSPLHF,TGTGCCAGCAGCTTACAAACAGGGCCTTATTCACCCCTCCACTTT
TRBV5-6,.,11,TRBJ1-2,.,CASSGRYGYTF,TGTGCCAGCAGCGGTAGATATGGCTACACCTTC
TRBV20-1,.,13,TRBJ1-2,.,CSASRESNYGYTF,TGCAGTGCATCCCGGGAATCCAACTATGGCTACACCTTC
TRBV20-1,TRBD2,14,TRBJ2-3,.,CSARPSGAIDTQYF,TGCAGTGCTAGGCCTAGCGGGGCCATAGATACGCAGTATTTT
TRBV2,.,13,TRBJ1-4,.,CASTRDLNEKLFF,TGTGCCAGCACGAGGGACCTTAATGAAAAACTGTTTTTT
TRBV12-3/TRBV12-4,.,16,TRBJ2-3,.,CASSLALWGAGNTQYF,TGTGCCAGCAGTTTAGCGCTGTGGGGGGCGGGGAATACGCAGTATTTT
TRBV12-3/TRBV12-4,TRBD1,13,TRBJ1-2,.,CASSVRGNYGYTF,TGTGCCAGCAGCGTCAGGGGGAACTATGGCTACACCTTC
TRBV6-1,.,16,TRBJ1-5,few,CASSEGAGPGARPQHF,TGTGCCAGCAGTGAAGGAGCTGGCCCAGGGGCCAGGCCCCAGCATTTT
TRBV7-8,TRBD1,14,TRBJ2-5,few,CASSSEDRLETQYF,TGTGCCAGCAGCTCCGAGGACAGGTTGGAGACCCAGTACTTC
TRBV30,.,15,TRBJ1-1,.,CAWSVTSRLGTEAFF,TGTGCCTGGAGTGTTACGTCGAGGTTGGGCACTGAAGCTTTCTTT
TRBV20-1,TRBD2,13,TRBJ2-5,.,CSAISGGLKTQYF,TGCAGTGCCATTAGCGGGGGGCTAAAGACCCAGTACTTC
TRBV7-6,.,13,TRBJ2-5,.,CASRPDFQETQYF,TGTGCCAGCCGACCGGACTTTCAAGAGACCCAGTACTTC
TRBV3-1,TRBD1,13,TRBJ1-6,.,CASSRQGGSPLHF,TGTGCCAGCAGCCGACAGGGTGGTTCACCCCTCCACTTT
TRBV18,.,15,TRBJ1-2,.,CASSGRTLANYGYTF,TGTGCCAGCTCTGGACGGACATTAGCTAACTATGGCTACACCTTC
TRBV6-5,.,15,TRBJ2-1,.,CASSYSGQNWDEQFF,TGTGCCAGCAGTTACTCGGGACAAAACTGGGATGAGCAGTTCTTC
TRBV4-3,.,14,TRBJ2-5,few,CASSQALNRETQYF,TGCGCCAGCAGCCAAGCCCTCAATAGAGAGACCCAGTACTTC
TRBV5-1,.,14,TRBJ2-3,few,CASSLEQDTDTQYF,TGCGCCAGCAGCTTGGAGCAGGACACAGATACGCAGTATTTT
TRBV7-2,.,15,TRBJ1-1,few,CASSLAVTSVTEAFF,TGTGCCAGCAGCTTAGCCGTAACATCGGTGACTGAAGCTTTCTTT
TRBV4-1,TRBD2,15,TRBJ2-1,.,CASSQDWLAGDEQFF,TGCGCCAGCAGCCAAGATTGGCTAGCGGGGGATGAGCAGTTCTTC